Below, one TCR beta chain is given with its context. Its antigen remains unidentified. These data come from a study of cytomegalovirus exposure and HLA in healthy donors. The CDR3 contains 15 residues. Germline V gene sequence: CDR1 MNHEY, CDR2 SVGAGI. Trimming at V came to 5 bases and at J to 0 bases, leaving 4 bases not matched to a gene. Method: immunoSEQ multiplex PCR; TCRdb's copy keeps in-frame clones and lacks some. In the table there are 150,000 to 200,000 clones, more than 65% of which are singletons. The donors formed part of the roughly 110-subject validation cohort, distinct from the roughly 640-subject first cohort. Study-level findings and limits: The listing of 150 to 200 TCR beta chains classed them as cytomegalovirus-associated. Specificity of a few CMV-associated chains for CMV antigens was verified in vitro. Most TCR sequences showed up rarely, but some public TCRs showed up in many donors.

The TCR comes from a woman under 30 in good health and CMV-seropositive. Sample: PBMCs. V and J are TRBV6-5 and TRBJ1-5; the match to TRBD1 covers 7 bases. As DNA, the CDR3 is TGTGCCAGCAGTCCGGACAGGTTTAGCAATCAGCCCCAGCATTTT. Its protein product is CASSPDRFSNQPQHF.